A selection of T cell receptor beta chains follows, all from one sample in a study of cytomegalovirus exposure and HLA in healthy donors. Repertoires were generated with immunoSEQ multiplex PCR, while TCRdb's copy carries only in-frame clones and drops some. Seen here are fewer than 200,000 clones, approximately 83% observed once, and the top ten hold 2.5% to 3%. Specimen: PBMCs. The receptor source for this set is a woman aged 18-29 years in good health and CMV-seropositive. Each CDR3 is given with its conserved first and last residue. The D gene is left open where the match is weak. Size is omitted from some rows. Given values are once, few, many or a class for expanded clones.

len,abundance,j_gene,d_gene,v_gene,CDR3nt,CDR3aa
16,.,TRBJ1-5,.,TRBV5-6,TGTGCCAGCAGCTTGGGCCCGAGGCAGAGTAATCAGCCCCAGCATTTT,CASSLGPRQSNQPQHF
14,.,TRBJ2-5,TRBD2,TRBV27,TGTGCCAGCAGTGGGAGGGCGAACCAAGAGACCCAGTACTTC,CASSGRANQETQYF
12,.,TRBJ1-1,.,TRBV7-8,TGTGCCAGCAGCTTAGCTACAGATGAAGCTTTCTTT,CASSLATDEAFF
17,.,TRBJ2-5,TRBD2,TRBV7-2,TGTGCCAGCAGCTTCCAACTAGCGGGTTCAGGGGCCGAGACCCAGTACTTC,CASSFQLAGSGAETQYF
14,.,TRBJ2-7,TRBD1,TRBV19,TGTGCCAGTAGTATAGCGGGACAGCTCTACGAGCAGTACTTC,CASSIAGQLYEQYF
14,.,TRBJ1-2,TRBD1,TRBV29-1,TGCAGCGTTGAGTCCCGACAGGGGCTGGATGGCTACACCTTC,CSVESRQGLDGYTF
16,.,TRBJ1-5,TRBD1,TRBV7-6,TGTGCCAGCAGCTTATCCGGACAGGGGGCTGGTCAGCCCCAGCATTTT,CASSLSGQGAGQPQHF
16,.,TRBJ1-6,.,TRBV5-1,TGCGCCAGCAGCCCCGGGAGAATTATGGATAATTCACCCCTCCACTTT,CASSPGRIMDNSPLHF
13,once,TRBJ2-5,.,TRBV18,TGTGCCAGCTCCCGCGGACAGCAAGAGACCCAGTACTTC,CASSRGQQETQYF
14,.,TRBJ2-1,TRBD1,TRBV6-6,TGTGCCAGCAGTTACAGGGGGCCCTACAATGAGCAGTTCTTC,CASSYRGPYNEQFF
14,.,TRBJ2-2,.,TRBV7-9,TGTGCCAGCAGCGTATCAGGGAACACCGGGGAGCTGTTTTTT,CASSVSGNTGELFF
15,many,TRBJ1-2,.,TRBV4-1,TGCGCCAGCAGCCACCGGGACACCTACTACTATGGCTACACCTTC,CASSHRDTYYYGYTF
16,.,TRBJ2-7,.,TRBV5-1,TGCGCCAGCAGCTTGGGTGGACAGCTTCGCTCCTACGAGCAGTACTTC,CASSLGGQLRSYEQYF
13,.,TRBJ2-5,.,TRBV10-1,TGCGCCAGCAGTGTGGCTTTCCAAGAGACCCAGTACTTC,CASSVAFQETQYF
15,.,TRBJ2-1,.,TRBV19,TGTGCCAGTAACGATTGGGGGGATAATGCGGGTGAGCAGTTCTTC,CASNDWGDNAGEQFF
12,.,TRBJ2-5,.,TRBV7-9,TGTGCCAGCAGCTTCGGTCAAGAGACCCAGTACTTC,CASSFGQETQYF
13,.,TRBJ1-4,.,TRBV4-3,TGCGCCAGCAGCCAATCCACTTCTGAAAAACTGTTTTTT,CASSQSTSEKLFF
15,.,TRBJ2-2,.,TRBV9,TGTGCCAGCAGCGCAAACACGCAGGCCCCGGGGGAGCTGTTTTTT,CASSANTQAPGELFF
16,.,TRBJ2-7,.,TRBV14,TGTGCCAGCAGCCAAGCGATGGTACAAAGCTCCTACGAGCAGTACTTC,CASSQAMVQSSYEQYF
13,.,TRBJ1-2,.,TRBV10-2,TGCGCCAGCAGTCCCTCAGCGGGATTGGGGGACACCTTC,CASSPSAGLGDTF
14,.,TRBJ2-7,TRBD1,TRBV4-3,TGCGCCAGCAGTCACCGGGACAGGGTGGACGAGCAGTACTTC,CASSHRDRVDEQYF
17,.,TRBJ1-5,.,TRBV5-6,TGTGCCAGCACCCGGGGGAGGGGGGATTATAGCAATCAGCCCCAGCATTTT,CASTRGRGDYSNQPQHF
15,once,TRBJ2-3,.,TRBV4-1,TGCGCCAGCAGCCAACACGGGACATCCGCAGATACGCAGTATTTT,CASSQHGTSADTQYF
13,.,TRBJ1-5,.,TRBV5-1,TGCGCCAGCAGCTTGGACTTCGGTCAGCCCCAGCATTTT,CASSLDFGQPQHF
13,.,TRBJ2-5,.,TRBV6-1,TGTGCCAGCAGTAAACAGGGTCGAGAGACCCAGTACTTC,CASSKQGRETQYF
13,.,TRBJ1-6,TRBD1,TRBV6-1,TGTGCCAGCAAGGAGGGGGCCGATTCACCCCTCCACTTT,CASKEGADSPLHF
16,.,TRBJ2-7,TRBD2,TRBV7-2,TGTGCCAGCAGCTTTTCGGCAGCGGGGGGGACCTACGAGCAGTACTTC,CASSFSAAGGTYEQYF
17,.,TRBJ2-3,TRBD2,TRBV7-2,TGTGCCAGCAGCATTACGTCCGGGACTAGCGGATCAGATACGCAGTATTTT,CASSITSGTSGSDTQYF
13,.,TRBJ1-6,.,TRBV10-3,TGTGCCATCAGGGAGACTCGAAATTCACCCCTCCACTTT,CAIRETRNSPLHF
15,.,TRBJ2-3,.,TRBV6-5,TGTGCCAGCAGTTCCGGGGGACCTTACACAGATACGCAGTATTTT,CASSSGGPYTDTQYF
15,once,TRBJ1-2,.,TRBV28,TGTGCCAGCAGTTTAGTCCCGGGTTGGAGCTATGGCTACACCTTC,CASSLVPGWSYGYTF
15,.,TRBJ2-3,.,TRBV6-1,TGTGCCAGCAGTGTCGAGGGTAGCGGCACAGATACGCAGTATTTT,CASSVEGSGTDTQYF